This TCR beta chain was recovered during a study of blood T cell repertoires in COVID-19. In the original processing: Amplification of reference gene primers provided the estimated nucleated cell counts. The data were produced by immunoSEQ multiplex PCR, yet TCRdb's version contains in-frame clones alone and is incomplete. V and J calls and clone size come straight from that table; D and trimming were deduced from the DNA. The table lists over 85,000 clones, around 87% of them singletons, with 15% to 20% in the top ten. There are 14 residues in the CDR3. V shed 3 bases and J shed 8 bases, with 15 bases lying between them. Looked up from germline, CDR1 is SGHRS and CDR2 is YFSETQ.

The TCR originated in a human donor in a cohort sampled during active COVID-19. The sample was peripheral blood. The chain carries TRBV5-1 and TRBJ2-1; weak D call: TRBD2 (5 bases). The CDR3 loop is CASSSSGIGDEQFF. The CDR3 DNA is TGCGCCAGCAGCTCAAGCGGAATTGGGGATGAGCAGTTCTTC.